This TCR beta chain was documented in a study of T-cell reconstitution after alpha-beta-depleted transplantation in children. Study-wide points: Alpha-beta T cells present about two months after transplant were reported to originate from several hundred expanded graft clones. The main origin of T-cell counts and diversity one year after transplant was newly produced T cells. Surviving recipient T cells and thymic progenitors produced the high day-60 TCRbeta diversity seen in some patients.

Researchers prepared the TCRbeta library using unique molecular identifiers, the study reports. TCRdb re-analysed the PCR reads in MiXCR, keeping a single row per CDR3 protein. The sample carries approximately 650,000 distinct CDR3 sequences, about an eighth recorded once. The germline V gene encodes CDR1 MGHRA and CDR2 YSYEKL. V dropped 2 bases and J dropped 5 bases, with 16 bases sitting between them. The CDR3 totals 15 residues. This clonotype was recorded at least ten times. Antigen unknown. The chain couples TRBV4-1 to TRBJ2-7, with a weak D call TRBD1 (6 bases). The clonotype comes from a girl aged 2 to 10 with congenital amegakaryocytic thrombocytopenia, due to receive a stem cell transplant. The material was PBMCs, obtained before TCRalphabeta/CD19-depleted stem cell transplant. The CDR3 coding sequence is TGCGCCAGCAGCCAAAGCCGGGACAACGCTGACGAGCAGTACTTC. Protein product: CASSQSRDNADEQYF.